These T cell receptor beta chains were read from a single sample in a study of cytomegalovirus exposure and HLA in healthy donors. Method: immunoSEQ multiplex PCR; TCRdb's copy keeps in-frame clones and lacks some. This table holds about 180,000 clones, 75% to 85% found once. Sequences were obtained from PBMCs. The receptor source for this set is a man between 18 and 35 years old in good health and CMV-seronegative. Each CDR3 is given with its conserved first and last residue. The order of the fields is V gene, D gene, clone size, J gene, CDR3 DNA, CDR3 protein. A D gene is named only where the DNA matches it firmly. Size tells how often a clone was seen (once, few, many) or the class of an expanded clone, and some rows leave it out.

v_gene: TRBV14; d_gene: -; abundance: -; j_gene: TRBJ1-2; CDR3nt: TGTGCCAGCAGCCAATCGACAGGTTCCTATGGCTACACCTTC; CDR3aa: CASSQSTGSYGYTF
v_gene: TRBV29-1; d_gene: -; abundance: -; j_gene: TRBJ2-7; CDR3nt: TGCAGCGTAAACAGACCGTTCTCCTACGAGCAGTACTTC; CDR3aa: CSVNRPFSYEQYF
v_gene: TRBV28; d_gene: TRBD2; abundance: -; j_gene: TRBJ2-7; CDR3nt: TGTGCCAGCAGTTTAAAGGCGTCGGCGGGGGGGACCTACGAGCAGTACTTC; CDR3aa: CASSLKASAGGTYEQYF
v_gene: TRBV29-1; d_gene: TRBD1; abundance: -; j_gene: TRBJ1-1; CDR3nt: TGCAGCGTTTTGGGACAGTTGAACACTGAAGCTTTCTTT; CDR3aa: CSVLGQLNTEAFF
v_gene: TRBV2; d_gene: -; abundance: -; j_gene: TRBJ1-1; CDR3nt: TGTGCCAGCAGTACCCCCCGCGGGCCTGAGACTGAAGCTTTCTTT; CDR3aa: CASSTPRGPETEAFF
v_gene: TRBV2; d_gene: -; abundance: -; j_gene: TRBJ1-2; CDR3nt: TGTGCCAGCAGTGTGACAGGCTATGGCTACACCTTC; CDR3aa: CASSVTGYGYTF
v_gene: TRBV7-6; d_gene: -; abundance: few; j_gene: TRBJ2-5; CDR3nt: TGTGCCAGCAGCTCAATGGTCGGGCGGGGCACAGAGACCCAGTACTTC; CDR3aa: CASSSMVGRGTETQYF
v_gene: TRBV5-1; d_gene: -; abundance: few; j_gene: TRBJ2-2; CDR3nt: TGCGCCAGCAGCTTGGCTCTCTCCAACACCGGGGAGCTGTTTTTT; CDR3aa: CASSLALSNTGELFF
v_gene: TRBV19; d_gene: -; abundance: once; j_gene: TRBJ2-3; CDR3nt: TGTGCCAGTAGTATGCGACAGCGCACAGATACGCAGTATTTT; CDR3aa: CASSMRQRTDTQYF
v_gene: TRBV28; d_gene: TRBD1; abundance: -; j_gene: TRBJ2-6; CDR3nt: TGTGCCAGCAGGGGACAGGGGTACGGGGCCAACGTCCTGACTTTC; CDR3aa: CASRGQGYGANVLTF
v_gene: TRBV28; d_gene: TRBD2; abundance: -; j_gene: TRBJ2-7; CDR3nt: TGTGCCAGCAGTCTACCATGGGCAGTCAGACTAGCGGGAGGTCCCTACGAGCAGTACTTC; CDR3aa: CASSLPWAVRLAGGPYEQYF
v_gene: TRBV29-1; d_gene: -; abundance: -; j_gene: TRBJ1-2; CDR3nt: TGCAGCGTGGGTCAACTCGGGACTCATAATGAAGGCTACACCTTC; CDR3aa: CSVGQLGTHNEGYTF
v_gene: TRBV7-8; d_gene: -; abundance: -; j_gene: TRBJ1-5; CDR3nt: TGTGCCAGCAGCCTGATAGTCCATAGCAATCAGCCCCAGCATTTT; CDR3aa: CASSLIVHSNQPQHF
v_gene: TRBV28; d_gene: -; abundance: -; j_gene: TRBJ1-2; CDR3nt: TGTGCCACCACTGTAGGGACTCCGAAAGGATATGGCTACACCTTC; CDR3aa: CATTVGTPKGYGYTF
v_gene: TRBV6-6; d_gene: TRBD2; abundance: -; j_gene: TRBJ2-7; CDR3nt: TGTGCCAGCAGGGAGCGGGAGATAGGGGCCTACGAGCAGTACTTC; CDR3aa: CASREREIGAYEQYF
v_gene: TRBV2; d_gene: TRBD1; abundance: once; j_gene: TRBJ1-2; CDR3nt: TGTGCCAGCAGTGAGACAGGGGATAACTATGGCTACACCTTC; CDR3aa: CASSETGDNYGYTF
v_gene: TRBV5-1; d_gene: TRBD1; abundance: -; j_gene: TRBJ1-3; CDR3nt: TGCGCCAGCAGCGCTCCGGCAGGACAGGGCGCGGGAAACACCATATATTTT; CDR3aa: CASSAPAGQGAGNTIYF
v_gene: TRBV6-5; d_gene: -; abundance: -; j_gene: TRBJ2-4; CDR3nt: TGTGCCAGCAGACAGGGTTACATTCAGTACTTC; CDR3aa: CASRQGYIQYF
v_gene: TRBV5-1; d_gene: -; abundance: -; j_gene: TRBJ1-1; CDR3nt: TGCGCCAGCAGCTTGGGGCAGGGTGAAGCTTTCTTT; CDR3aa: CASSLGQGEAFF
v_gene: TRBV28; d_gene: -; abundance: -; j_gene: TRBJ1-1; CDR3nt: TGTGCCAGCAGTACGACTGGGAACACTGAAGCTTTCTTT; CDR3aa: CASSTTGNTEAFF
v_gene: TRBV5-1; d_gene: -; abundance: -; j_gene: TRBJ1-5; CDR3nt: TGCGCCAGCAGCTTGGAGGCAGGGCATAGCAATCAGCCCCAGCATTTT; CDR3aa: CASSLEAGHSNQPQHF
v_gene: TRBV18; d_gene: -; abundance: -; j_gene: TRBJ1-1; CDR3nt: TGTGCCAGCTCACCCGACGACTGTGAAGCTTTCTTT; CDR3aa: CASSPDDCEAFF
v_gene: TRBV5-1; d_gene: TRBD2; abundance: -; j_gene: TRBJ2-5; CDR3nt: TGCGCCAGCAGCTCCACTAGCGGGGGGCAAGAGACCCAGTACTTC; CDR3aa: CASSSTSGGQETQYF
v_gene: TRBV30; d_gene: TRBD2; abundance: once; j_gene: TRBJ2-3; CDR3nt: TGTGCCTGGAGTGTACGGCTGGGACTAGCGGGAGTAACAGATACGCAGTATTTT; CDR3aa: CAWSVRLGLAGVTDTQYF
v_gene: TRBV18; d_gene: TRBD2; abundance: few; j_gene: TRBJ2-1; CDR3nt: TGTGCCAGCTCACCACACGGGGGGGCGGCTTACAATGAGCAGTTCTTC; CDR3aa: CASSPHGGAAYNEQFF
v_gene: TRBV2; d_gene: -; abundance: -; j_gene: TRBJ2-3; CDR3nt: TGTGCCAGCAAAGAGAGGTTAACCTCAGATACGCAGTATTTT; CDR3aa: CASKERLTSDTQYF
v_gene: TRBV4-1; d_gene: TRBD2; abundance: -; j_gene: TRBJ2-7; CDR3nt: TGCGCCAGCAGCCCGGGGACGGGGGGCTACGAGCAGTACTTC; CDR3aa: CASSPGTGGYEQYF
v_gene: TRBV5-4; d_gene: -; abundance: few; j_gene: TRBJ2-7; CDR3nt: TGTGCCAGCAGCTTGGGGACAGATAGGTCCTACGAGCAGTACTTC; CDR3aa: CASSLGTDRSYEQYF
v_gene: TRBV5-5; d_gene: -; abundance: -; j_gene: TRBJ2-7; CDR3nt: TGTGCCAGCAGCTCCCATCCCAGACTGGGCGAGCAGTACTTC; CDR3aa: CASSSHPRLGEQYF
v_gene: TRBV9; d_gene: TRBD2; abundance: few; j_gene: TRBJ2-1; CDR3nt: TGTGCCAGCAGCCCCCCTAGCGGGAGAACCTACAATGAGCAGTTCTTC; CDR3aa: CASSPPSGRTYNEQFF
v_gene: TRBV4-2; d_gene: -; abundance: few; j_gene: TRBJ2-7; CDR3nt: TGTGCCAGCAGCCAAGATCTCCTCCTTGAGCAGTACTTC; CDR3aa: CASSQDLLLEQYF
v_gene: TRBV28; d_gene: TRBD1; abundance: few; j_gene: TRBJ1-6; CDR3nt: TGTGCCAGCAGAAGGGGACAGGGTGTGGGACCCCTCCACTTT; CDR3aa: CASRRGQGVGPLHF
v_gene: TRBV5-1; d_gene: -; abundance: -; j_gene: TRBJ1-1; CDR3nt: TGCGCCACCACTGCAGGGTCGGTGAACACTGAAGCTTTCTTT; CDR3aa: CATTAGSVNTEAFF
v_gene: TRBV28; d_gene: TRBD2; abundance: -; j_gene: TRBJ2-7; CDR3nt: TGTGCCAGCAGTATGACAGGACTAGCGGTAACCTACGAGCAGTACTTC; CDR3aa: CASSMTGLAVTYEQYF
v_gene: TRBV28; d_gene: TRBD2; abundance: once; j_gene: TRBJ2-3; CDR3nt: TGTGCCAGCAGTCTAGCGGGAATACAACCTAGCACAGATACGCAGTATTTT; CDR3aa: CASSLAGIQPSTDTQYF
v_gene: TRBV28; d_gene: -; abundance: -; j_gene: TRBJ2-1; CDR3nt: TGTGCCAGCAGTCGTGGTCCGGGGACCTACAATGAGCAGTTCTTC; CDR3aa: CASSRGPGTYNEQFF
v_gene: TRBV2; d_gene: -; abundance: -; j_gene: TRBJ2-7; CDR3nt: TGTGCCAGCAGCTACCGGGACATAGTATACGAGCAGTACTTC; CDR3aa: CASSYRDIVYEQYF
v_gene: TRBV6-5; d_gene: -; abundance: -; j_gene: TRBJ1-6; CDR3nt: TGTGCCAGCAGTTACTCGGGGGAGGGTTCACCCCTCCACTTT; CDR3aa: CASSYSGEGSPLHF
v_gene: TRBV28; d_gene: -; abundance: few; j_gene: TRBJ1-5; CDR3nt: TGTGCCAGCAGTTTACCCGTAGGACAGAGAAGTAATCAGCCCCAGCATTTT; CDR3aa: CASSLPVGQRSNQPQHF
v_gene: TRBV19; d_gene: -; abundance: -; j_gene: TRBJ1-5; CDR3nt: TGTGCCAGTAGTATAGACAGAACCTGGAATCAGCCCCAGCATTTT; CDR3aa: CASSIDRTWNQPQHF
v_gene: TRBV12-5; d_gene: TRBD1; abundance: -; j_gene: TRBJ1-2; CDR3nt: TGTGCTAGTGGTTTCGGGACAGGGGGGAACTATGGCTACACCTTC; CDR3aa: CASGFGTGGNYGYTF
v_gene: TRBV7-9; d_gene: TRBD1; abundance: few; j_gene: TRBJ1-6; CDR3nt: TGTGCCAGCAGTACCGGGACAGGGGGGCCAAATAATTCACCCCTCCACTTT; CDR3aa: CASSTGTGGPNNSPLHF
v_gene: TRBV7-9; d_gene: TRBD1; abundance: -; j_gene: TRBJ1-6; CDR3nt: TGTGCCAGCAGCGCCGGACAGGGGCCGACTTCACCCCTCCACTTT; CDR3aa: CASSAGQGPTSPLHF
v_gene: TRBV6-5; d_gene: -; abundance: -; j_gene: TRBJ2-1; CDR3nt: TGTGCCAGCAGGGGACTTAAATACAATGAGCAGTTCTTC; CDR3aa: CASRGLKYNEQFF
v_gene: TRBV6-1; d_gene: TRBD2; abundance: -; j_gene: TRBJ2-7; CDR3nt: TGTGCCAGCAGGCCCCCAGCGGGAGGGGGGTACGAGCAGTACTTC; CDR3aa: CASRPPAGGGYEQYF
v_gene: TRBV6-1; d_gene: -; abundance: -; j_gene: TRBJ2-7; CDR3nt: TGTGCCAGCAGCGGGAGTCGGTACGAGCAGTACTTC; CDR3aa: CASSGSRYEQYF
v_gene: TRBV5-1; d_gene: TRBD2; abundance: -; j_gene: TRBJ2-5; CDR3nt: TGCGCCAGCAGCTTCGGGGGGGGAAAAGAGACCCAGTACTTC; CDR3aa: CASSFGGGKETQYF
v_gene: TRBV5-6; d_gene: -; abundance: -; j_gene: TRBJ1-6; CDR3nt: TGTGCCAGCAGCTTTCTCCGGTCCTATAATTCACCCCTCCACTTT; CDR3aa: CASSFLRSYNSPLHF
v_gene: TRBV5-6; d_gene: TRBD1; abundance: -; j_gene: TRBJ1-2; CDR3nt: TGTGCCAGCAGCCCGGGACAGAGCCCCTATGGCTACACCTTC; CDR3aa: CASSPGQSPYGYTF
v_gene: TRBV9; d_gene: -; abundance: -; j_gene: TRBJ1-5; CDR3nt: TGTGCCAGCAGCGTATTAGATCAGCCCCAGCATTTT; CDR3aa: CASSVLDQPQHF
v_gene: TRBV6-5; d_gene: TRBD2; abundance: few; j_gene: TRBJ2-7; CDR3nt: TGTGCCAGCAGTTCCTATGACCGGGACTACTACGAGCAGTACTTC; CDR3aa: CASSSYDRDYYEQYF
v_gene: TRBV9; d_gene: TRBD1; abundance: -; j_gene: TRBJ2-7; CDR3nt: TGTGCCAGCAGCGGGAGACAGGGGGCATACGAGCAGTACTTC; CDR3aa: CASSGRQGAYEQYF